This T cell receptor (beta chain) was observed in a study of T cells in Graves' hyperthyroidism and ophthalmopathy. Hyperthyroidism patients were newly diagnosed, had disease duration under 2 months, and were aged 18 to 65 years. This clonotype was observed at least ten times. The investigators amplified TCR beta CDR3 regions from RNA transcripts. TCR CDR3 regions were first amplified by RT-PCR with HTBI primers. TCRdb fed the multiplex PCR reads into MiXCR, producing one record per CDR3 protein. The sample lists about 350,000 distinct CDR3 sequences, over 11% occurring once. V shed 3 bases and J shed 11 bases, with 10 bases lying between them. The CDR3 consists of 11 residues. Germline values: CDR1 MDHEN, CDR2 SYDVKM.

The sample taken for sequencing was blood. The chain couples TRBV28 to TRBJ1-1; the D gene is possibly TRBD1 (5 bases). This receptor was obtained from a woman aged 25 to 39 with Graves' hyperthyroidism. CDR3: CASSLSRGAFF. The CDR3 DNA sequence: TGTGCCAGCAGTTTGAGTAGGGGTGCTTTCTTT. The full variable domain, with the rest looked up from reference TRBV28 and TRBJ1-1, is DVKVTQSSRYLVKRTGEKVFLECVQDMDHENMFWYRQDPGLGLRLIYFSYDVKMKEKGDIPEGYSVSREKKERFSLILESASTNQTSMYLCASSLSRGAFFGQGTRLTVV.